The entry that follows covers one T cell receptor (beta chain) sequence. These data originate in a study of blood T cell repertoires in COVID-19. Study overall: The origin of the acute and convalescent COVID-19 samples was the United States, Italy and Spain. PBMCs, B-cell-depleted T cells, or T cells were the source of the cDNA or gDNA that made up the material.

There are 15 residues in the CDR3. With 1 base removed from V and 4 bases from J, the gap between germline ends came to 11 bases. CDR1 is SEHNR and CDR2 is FQNEAQ in the germline V gene (reference sequence). Sequenced by immunoSEQ multiplex PCR; TCRdb stores in-frame clones only, minus some. Found here are about 300,000 clones, about 90% of them singletons; the top ten hold approximately 2.4%. The J gene is TRBJ1-3, the V gene TRBV7-9; no clear D gene. Sample: peripheral blood. The sequence was collected from a man in his late teens or twenties with active or convalescent COVID-19. The CDR3 DNA sequence: TGTGCCAGCAGCTTAGACGGCCAGACAGGAAACACCATATATTTT. It codes for CASSLDGQTGNTIYF. The variable domain in full, with the rest retrieved from reference TRBV7-9 and TRBJ1-3, is DTGVSQNPRHKITKRGQNVTFRCDPISEHNRLYWYRQTLGQGPEFLTYFQNEAQLEKSRLLSDRFSAERPKGSFSTLEIQRTEQGDSAMYLCASSLDGQTGNTIYFGEGSWLTVV.